This T cell receptor (beta chain) was found in a study of regulatory T cells in long-lasting Graves disease. The time point was: newly diagnosed GD, antithyroid drugs for less than 3 months. The authors made the TCR library using RNA they extracted from PBMCs. Arm-PCR of CDR3 regions and iRepertoire HTBI primers were used to build TCR beta libraries. One entry per CDR3 protein, called by TCRdb with MiXCR from the multiplex PCR reads. The sample gives almost 450,000 distinct CDR3 sequences, 15% to 20% of which show up once; about 10% is in the top ten. General study findings and limits: Newly diagnosed Graves' patients exceeded persistent ones in TCR diversity.

Germline loops: CDR1 MNHNS, CDR2 SASEGT. J was trimmed by 3 bases and V by 5 bases; bases with no gene match: 12. This CDR3 contains 18 residues. At least ten counts were recorded for this clonotype. Its antigen is unknown. These data were also reused for a study on T cells in Graves' hyperthyroidism and ophthalmopathy. As that report states: Patients showing uncontrolled infection, other autoimmune disease, pregnancy or lactation were ineligible. A model using 13 V-J features told ophthalmopathy apart from stable hyperthyroidism.

The starting material was peripheral blood mononuclear cells (PBMCs), obtained at new diagnosis, from a patient treated with antithyroid drugs. The receptor was isolated from a woman younger than 45 with Graves disease. The genes are TRBV6-1 and TRBJ2-7, with TRBD2 matching over 14 bases. The CDR3 loop reads CASSRKTSGRARIYEQYF. The CDR3 DNA is TGTGCCAGCAGTCGAAAGACTAGCGGGAGGGCTCGTATCTACGAGCAGTACTTC.